A single sample gave rise to the 20 T cell receptor beta chains below, sequenced in a study of CD8+ T cells in alopecia areata. After isolation, RNA underwent reverse transcription to generate cDNA as the sequencing template. Produced via immunoSEQ multiplex PCR; TCRdb's table is partial and in-frame only. The sample includes about 180,000 clones, approximately 49% of them seen just once. Documented treatment: oral pan-JAK inhibitor, 5-10 mg twice daily. The sequences come from CD8+ T cells sorted from blood, collected at week 52, from a patient treated with tofacitinib. These receptors were collected from a human donor with alopecia areata.

This sequence joins TRBV6-6 and TRBJ2-7; D unresolved. Germline V gene sequence: CDR1 MNHNY, CDR2 SVGAGI (reference sequence). CDR3 length: 15 residues. Trimming took 2 bases from V and 2 from J, leaving 13 bases between them. CDR3 sequence: CASSYLVTGTYEQYF. The CDR3 DNA follows: TGTGCCAGCAGTTACCTCGTGACGGGCACCTACGAGCAGTACTTC.

The sample holds a few counts of this clone. V and J are TRBV11-1 and TRBJ2-3; D is unresolved. V was trimmed by 4 bases and J by 5 bases, leaving 7 bases between them. Germline V gene data show CDR1 as SGHAT and CDR2 as FQDESV (reference sequence). The CDR3 totals 12 residues. CDR3 in amino acids: CASSYVGDTQYF. CDR3 nucleotide sequence: TGTGCCAGCAGCTACGTGGGAGATACGCAGTATTTT.

This chain links TRBV6-6 with TRBJ2-3; D might be TRBD1 (6 bases). This CDR3 contains 14 residues. Trimming stripped 4 bases from V and 1 base from J, with 9 bases between. CDR1 MNHNY and CDR2 SVGAGI come from the germline V gene (reference sequence). CDR3 DNA sequence: TGTGCCAGCAGTTGGGGGCCGGGCACAGATACGCAGTATTTT. Encoded protein: CASSWGPGTDTQYF.

This clone was seen just once. CDR3 nucleotide sequence: TGTGCCTGGAGTACCATCTCTGGAAACACCATATATTTT. Protein: CAWSTISGNTIYF. The chain employs TRBV30 and TRBJ1-3; no reliable D call. The V end was cut by 2 bases, the J end by 0 bases, with 5 bases between. Germline CDR1 is GTSNPN and CDR2 is SVGIG (reference sequence). CDR3 length: 13 amino acids.

The table lists this clone with a few counts. This chain links TRBV5-6 with TRBJ2-2; the D call may be TRBD1 or TRBD2 (5 bases each). The CDR3 runs to 16 residues. The V gene's germline CDR1 is SGHDT and CDR2 YYEEEE. Trimming pared 3 bases from V and 1 base from J, leaving 13 bases between. The CDR3 reads CASSSAGRENTGELFF. CDR3 DNA sequence: TGTGCCAGCAGCTCCGCGGGCAGGGAGAACACCGGGGAGCTGTTTTTT.

The chain uses TRBV30 and TRBJ2-7, with D uncertain. The germline V gene has CDR1 GTSNPN and CDR2 SVGIG (reference sequence). The CDR3 extends over 13 amino acids. V was clipped by 3 bases and J by 0 bases, with 9 bases between them. Written as DNA, the CDR3 is TGTGCCTGGAGAGAAAAGAGCTCCTACGAGCAGTACTTC. Translation: CAWREKSSYEQYF.

V gene TRBV19 combines with J gene TRBJ2-1; no clear D. The CDR3 covers 13 residues. From germline, CDR1 is LNHDA and CDR2 SQIVND (reference sequence). The germline V and J ends were trimmed by 1 base and 6 bases, with 7 bases remaining between them. CDR3 protein: CASSIGAGNEQFF. The CDR3 DNA reads TGTGCCAGTAGTATAGGGGCCGGCAATGAGCAGTTCTTC. The full variable domain, its missing parts supplied by reference TRBV19 and TRBJ2-1, is DGGITQSPKYLFRKEGQNVTLSCEQNLNHDAMYWYRQDPGQGLRLIYYSQIVNDFQKGDIAEGYSVSREKKESFPLTVTSAQKNPTAFYLCASSIGAGNEQFFGPGTRLTVL.

The CDR3 sequence: CSVRTVTDYGYTF. CDR3 sequence (DNA): TGCAGCGTACGGACAGTTACCGACTATGGCTACACCTTC. This rearrangement joins TRBV29-1 to TRBJ1-2; tentative D call: TRBD1 (6 bases). The V and J ends lost 6 bases and 3 bases respectively, with 14 bases between them. The CDR3 covers 13 residues. The germline V gene has CDR1 SQVTM and CDR2 ANQGSEA.

This chain uses TRBV4-1 with TRBJ2-7; the D is unclear. Germline V gives CDR1 MGHRA, CDR2 YSYEKL. The V gene lost 1 base and the J gene lost 0 bases, with 13 bases spanning the gap. This CDR3 has 16 residues. CDR3 coding DNA: TGCGCCAGCAGCCAAGGGGAACGGTGGAGCTCCTACGAGCAGTACTTC. Its translation is CASSQGERWSSYEQYF.

The genes are TRBV29-1 and TRBJ2-7; the match to TRBD1 covers 8 bases. The V gene's germline CDR1 is SQVTM and CDR2 ANQGSEA. The ends lost 6 bases at V and 7 bases at J; junction bases unmatched: 14. This CDR3 contains 14 residues. DNA of the CDR3: TGCAGCGTCCGCTCCGGACAGGGTACAGGGGAGCAGTACTTC. Translating it yields CSVRSGQGTGEQYF.

The chain joins TRBV18 to TRBJ2-5; the D is unclear. This CDR3 is 15 amino acids long. V gave up 0 bases and J gave up 7 bases, with 15 bases separating them. In germline, CDR1 is KGHSH, CDR2 LQKENI. CDR3: CASSPPRAAYATQYF. DNA for the CDR3: TGTGCCAGCTCACCACCCCGGGCGGCTTATGCGACCCAGTACTTC.

The chain uses TRBV5-4 and TRBJ1-2, with D hard to call. The CDR3 covers 14 residues. In germline, CDR1 is SGHNT, CDR2 YYREEE (reference sequence). V was trimmed by 3 bases and J by 2 bases, leaving 11 bases between them. For the CDR3, the DNA is TGTGCCAGCAGCTCGTCGACGGGGAACTATGGCTACACCTTC. Amino acids: CASSSSTGNYGYTF.

The chain combines TRBV11-2 with TRBJ2-7; D uncertain. V was cut by 4 bases and J by 0 bases, with 16 bases left in between. From germline, CDR1 is SGHAT and CDR2 FQNNGV. The length of the CDR3 is 16 residues. The CDR3 loop is CASSSQDLRGSYEQYF. CDR3 in DNA: TGTGCCAGCAGCTCTCAGGACCTACGTGGCTCCTACGAGCAGTACTTC.

This clone was recorded only once. This rearrangement joins TRBV7-9 to TRBJ2-7, with D perhaps assigned TRBD1 or TRBD2 (5 bases each). The CDR3 totals 13 residues. Between the trimmed V and J ends, which lost 2 bases and 6 bases, there was a span of 11 bases. Germline values: CDR1 SEHNR, CDR2 FQNEAQ (reference sequence). The CDR3 coding sequence is TGTGCCAGCAGCTTACCCCGAGGGGTCGAGCAGTACTTC. Protein sequence: CASSLPRGVEQYF.

The rearrangement links TRBV29-1 to TRBJ2-4; a weak D match, TRBD1 (5 bases). V was shortened by 4 bases and J by 8 bases, with 12 bases between the two germline ends. CDR1 is SQVTM and CDR2 is ANQGSEA in the germline V gene. The length of the CDR3 is 12 residues. The CDR3 spells CSVATVGDIQYF. CDR3 nucleotides: TGCAGCGTTGCGACAGTAGGGGACATTCAGTACTTC. Full variable domain (missing parts from reference TRBV29-1 and TRBJ2-4): SAVISQKPSRDICQRGTSLTIQCQVDSQVTMMFWYRQQPGQSLTLIATANQGSEATYESGFVIDKFPISRPNLTFSTLTVSNMSPEDSSIYLCSVATVGDIQYFGAGTRLSVL.

The rearrangement uses TRBV11-1 and TRBJ2-1; possibly TRBD1 for D (5 bases). Between the trimmed V and J ends, which lost 5 bases and 1 base, there was a span of 15 bases. Germline loops: CDR1 SGHAT, CDR2 FQDESV (reference sequence). The CDR3 loop spans 16 amino acids. CDR3 in amino acids: CASSPSEGDSYNEQFF. The CDR3 nucleotides are TGTGCCAGCAGCCCCTCTGAAGGGGATTCCTACAATGAGCAGTTCTTC.

As regards this clone: This sample includes further DNA sequences coding for the same CDR3. The chain joins TRBV7-2 to TRBJ1-5; D is unresolved. Germline V gene sequence: CDR1 SGHTA, CDR2 FQGNSA. The ends were cut back, 1 base at V and 1 base at J, with 8 bases in the middle. The CDR3 contains 15 residues. The CDR3 is CASSLGPESNQPQHF. In DNA, the CDR3 is TGTGCCAGCAGCTTAGGCCCGGAAAGCAATCAGCCCCAGCATTTT.

The V and J genes are TRBV6-6 and TRBJ2-2, with D perhaps TRBD1 or TRBD2 (6 bases each). In germline, CDR1 is MNHNY, CDR2 SVGAGI (reference sequence). The ends were cut back, 0 bases at V and 3 bases at J, with 11 bases in the middle. The CDR3 is 16 amino acids. The CDR3 spells CASSYSKGGDTGELFF. The CDR3 region has the DNA TGTGCCAGCAGTTACTCGAAGGGGGGCGACACCGGGGAGCTGTTTTTT.

CDR3 residues: CATSREANQQSYEQYF. The CDR3 DNA follows: TGTGCCACCAGCAGAGAGGCTAACCAACAATCCTACGAGCAGTACTTC. The chain couples TRBV15 to TRBJ2-7; D gene unclear. Germline V gives CDR1 LNHNV, CDR2 YYDKDF (reference sequence). Trimming took off 0 bases at V and 1 base at J, with 13 bases between the two ends. The CDR3 has 16 amino acids.

This clone was picked up a small number of times. The chain links TRBV7-8 to TRBJ2-3; D is possibly TRBD2 (7 bases). CDR3 length: 14 residues. With 5 bases removed from V and 5 bases from J, the gap between germline ends came to 14 bases. Germline V lookup: CDR1 SGHVS, CDR2 FQNEAQ. The CDR3 reads CASSQGTGGDTQYF. CDR3 bases: TGTGCCAGCAGCCAGGGGACGGGAGGAGATACGCAGTATTTT.